This T cell receptor beta chain was sequenced for a study of neurological immune-mediated disorders. General study results and limits: Whereas HTLV-1-associated myelopathy showed the most TCR clonal expansion, multiple sclerosis showed the least, with levels below those of healthy controls.

Specified time point: longitudinal time-point 1 (baseline). The controls, all healthy individuals, were blood bank volunteers in Maryland, USA. Each TCR transcript was tagged with a 10-nucleotide random UMI during 5'RACE. TCRdb passed the 5' RACE reads through MiXCR, listing each CDR3 protein once. This table holds about 49,000 distinct CDR3 sequences, more than 8% found once. The germline V gene has CDR1 SGHRS and CDR2 YFSETQ. CDR3 length: 14 amino acids. The V end lost 3 bases, the J end lost 6 bases, and 10 bases lay between the germline ends. This clonotype was seen ten or more times. Its antigen is unknown.

The clonotype originates from a woman in her thirties or forties in good health. Sequenced material: PBMCs. This chain links TRBV5-1 with TRBJ1-6, with D maybe TRBD1 (6 bases). The CDR3 loop is CASSWGDINSPLHF. The CDR3, as DNA: TGCGCCAGCAGCTGGGGGGACATTAATTCACCCCTCCACTTT.